This T cell receptor (beta chain) emerged from a study of blood T cell repertoires in COVID-19. Study at large: Nucleic acid was either cDNA or gDNA, and it came from T cells, B-cell-depleted T cells, or PBMCs.

The method was immunoSEQ multiplex PCR; TCRdb's version includes in-frame clones alone and lacks a portion of them. The data hold about 250,000 clones, with roughly 80% observed a single time. The V segment lost 4 bases and the J segment 7 bases; nucleotides outside the gene matches: 15. The germline gives CDR1 SGHRS, CDR2 YFSETQ. The CDR3 extends over 17 amino acids. Sequences were obtained from peripheral blood. This TCR came from a man older than 75 with acute or convalescent COVID-19. This chain joins TRBV5-1 and TRBJ2-4; 9 bases agree with TRBD1. DNA of the CDR3: TGCGCCAGCAGCCCAACAGGAAGAACAGGGGGCGCGAACATTCAGTACTTC. This gives the protein CASSPTGRTGGANIQYF.